These T cell receptor beta chains were read from a single sample in a study of cytomegalovirus exposure and HLA in healthy donors. Clones were sequenced by immunoSEQ multiplex PCR, and TCRdb holds only the in-frame ones, with some missing. The table lists under 200,000 clones, roughly 70% of them singletons. Sequencing input: PBMCs. The receptors stem from a woman in her thirties in good health and CMV-seronegative. The CDR3 runs from the conserved cysteine through the conserved F or W. Fields, in order: CDR3 length, clone size, V gene, D gene, J gene, CDR3 protein, CDR3 DNA. D genes are given only for firm matches. Clone size appears in some rows only: once, few, many, or a class for an expanded clone.

13	-	TRBV5-6	-	TRBJ1-6	CASSFGVNSPLHF	TGTGCCAGCAGCTTCGGGGTTAATTCACCCCTCCACTTT
16	-	TRBV9	TRBD2	TRBJ2-3	CASSSKTSGGAHTQYF	TGTGCCAGCAGCTCCAAGACTAGCGGGGGGGCTCATACGCAGTATTTT
16	-	TRBV19	-	TRBJ1-5	CASSILDYYSNQPQHF	TGTGCCAGTAGTATCCTCGACTATTATAGCAATCAGCCCCAGCATTTT
13	-	TRBV29-1	TRBD1	TRBJ1-1	CSVEQGANTEAFF	TGCAGCGTTGAACAGGGGGCAAACACTGAAGCTTTCTTT
16	-	TRBV7-6	-	TRBJ2-2	CASSLGQLSYTGELFF	TGTGCCAGCAGCTTAGGACAGCTAAGTTACACCGGGGAGCTGTTTTTT
17	-	TRBV9	TRBD2	TRBJ2-7	CASSVDPQLAGPYEQYF	TGTGCCAGCAGCGTAGACCCACAACTAGCGGGCCCCTACGAGCAGTACTTC
15	few	TRBV9	TRBD1	TRBJ2-3	CASTPGTGITDTQYF	TGTGCCAGCACCCCCGGGACAGGGATAACAGATACGCAGTATTTT
13	-	TRBV7-6	-	TRBJ2-5	CASSLGVEETQYF	TGTGCCAGCAGCTTAGGAGTGGAAGAGACCCAGTACTTC
17	-	TRBV19	TRBD1	TRBJ1-1	CASSRSGGESVRTEAFF	TGTGCCAGTTCCCGATCAGGGGGCGAGTCCGTTCGGACTGAAGCTTTCTTT
16	-	TRBV30	-	TRBJ1-5	CAWSATDRRVDQPQHF	TGTGCCTGGAGCGCGACGGATCGCAGGGTCGATCAGCCCCAGCATTTT
14	-	TRBV10-2	-	TRBJ2-4	CASHGTFRGNIQYF	TGCGCCAGCCACGGGACATTCAGGGGAAACATTCAGTACTTC
13	-	TRBV4-3	-	TRBJ2-1	CASSERGSDEQFF	TGCGCCAGCAGTGAAAGGGGGTCGGATGAGCAGTTCTTC
14	-	TRBV5-6	-	TRBJ2-7	CASSFQGSFYEQYF	TGTGCCAGCAGCTTCCAGGGGTCCTTCTACGAGCAGTACTTC
14	-	TRBV7-9	-	TRBJ1-3	CASSPSVSGNTIYF	TGTGCCAGCAGCCCCTCAGTCTCTGGAAACACCATATATTTT
15	few	TRBV6-5	TRBD2	TRBJ2-7	CASKGTSGSSYEQYF	TGTGCCAGCAAAGGGACTAGCGGGAGCTCCTACGAGCAGTACTTC
13	-	TRBV7-3	-	TRBJ1-2	CASSLVQGSGYTF	TGTGCCAGCAGCTTAGTACAGGGATCTGGCTACACCTTC
17	-	TRBV7-6	TRBD1	TRBJ2-2	CASSLLARGRTNAELFF	TGTGCCAGCAGCTTACTTGCCAGGGGGCGTACGAACGCAGAGCTGTTTTTT
15	-	TRBV9	-	TRBJ2-1	CASSVSASRGNEQFF	TGTGCCAGCAGCGTTTCTGCTAGCCGAGGCAATGAGCAGTTCTTC
12	-	TRBV2	TRBD1	TRBJ1-2	CAKGQETYGYTF	TGTGCCAAAGGACAGGAAACCTATGGCTACACCTTC
14	-	TRBV18	-	TRBJ1-6	CASSPDRGSSPLHF	TGTGCCAGCTCACCTGACAGAGGTTCTTCACCCCTCCACTTT
13	-	TRBV6-4	-	TRBJ2-7	CARAGYCGYEQYF	TGTGCCAGGGCAGGGTATTGTGGGTACGAGCAGTACTTC
14	-	TRBV19	-	TRBJ1-6	CASSIREDNSPLHF	TGTGCCAGTAGTATCCGGGAGGATAATTCACCCCTCCACTTT
14	-	TRBV5-6	-	TRBJ2-6	CASRGLLGANVLTF	TGTGCCAGCCGGGGACTGCTTGGGGCCAACGTCCTGACTTTC
17	-	TRBV28	TRBD1	TRBJ2-7	CASSPRSWTGGSNEQYF	TGTGCCAGCAGTCCGCGCTCTTGGACAGGGGGCTCCAACGAGCAGTACTTC
15	-	TRBV12-5	-	TRBJ2-4	CASGSLTATKNIQYF	TGTGCTAGTGGTTCGTTGACAGCTACCAAAAACATTCAGTACTTC
15	-	TRBV19	TRBD1	TRBJ1-2	CASSTYGQGDYGYTF	TGTGCCAGTAGTACCTACGGACAGGGAGACTATGGCTACACCTTC
16	-	TRBV5-1	TRBD1	TRBJ1-2	CASSLALSGTDDGYTF	TGCGCCAGCAGCTTGGCACTATCCGGGACAGATGATGGCTACACCTTC
13	-	TRBV6-1	TRBD2	TRBJ2-7	CASSAGLEYEQYF	TGTGCCAGCAGTGCTGGACTAGAGTACGAGCAGTACTTC
14	once	TRBV7-3	TRBD2	TRBJ2-7	CASSLTSGTGKQYF	TGTGCCAGCAGCTTAACTAGCGGGACCGGCAAGCAGTACTTC
16	-	TRBV12-5	-	TRBJ2-2	CASGLLTSGVTGELFF	TGTGCTAGTGGTTTGTTAACCTCGGGGGTAACCGGGGAGCTGTTTTTT
19	-	TRBV27	TRBD1	TRBJ2-3	CASSKFSRRQGERLDTQYF	TGTGCCAGCAGTAAATTCTCCCGCCGACAGGGGGAGAGGTTAGATACGCAGTATTTT
14	-	TRBV2	-	TRBJ2-2	CASGPQGNTGELFF	TGTGCCAGCGGCCCCCAGGGGAACACCGGGGAGCTGTTTTTT
13	-	TRBV7-9	-	TRBJ1-2	CASSPGVVAGYTF	TGTGCCAGCAGCCCCGGGGTAGTAGCTGGCTACACCTTC
13	-	TRBV11-2	TRBD1	TRBJ2-7	CASSPGTDYEQYF	TGTGCCAGCAGCCCCGGGACAGACTACGAGCAGTACTTC
14	-	TRBV7-2	-	TRBJ2-3	CASSLGGSRDTQYF	TGTGCCAGCAGCTTGGGCGGGTCTCGGGATACGCAGTATTTT
16	once	TRBV6-6	-	TRBJ2-7	CASRKNSQGKTYEQYF	TGTGCCAGTAGAAAGAATTCACAGGGTAAGACCTACGAGCAGTACTTC
12	-	TRBV19	-	TRBJ2-7	CASSTGVYEQYF	TGTGCCAGTAGTACAGGGGTCTACGAGCAGTACTTC
15	-	TRBV27	-	TRBJ1-1	CASSLFFGLNTEAFF	TGTGCCAGCAGTTTATTCTTCGGGTTGAACACTGAAGCTTTCTTT
15	-	TRBV13	TRBD2	TRBJ2-2	CASSLDGRATGELFF	TGTGCCAGCAGCTTAGACGGGAGGGCGACCGGGGAGCTGTTTTTT
15	-	TRBV6-1	TRBD2	TRBJ2-5	CASSARELVRETQYF	TGTGCCAGCAGTGCGCGGGAGTTAGTGCGGGAGACCCAGTACTTC
14	-	TRBV6-1	TRBD1	TRBJ1-5	CASSGTGGNQPQHF	TGTGCCAGCAGTGGGACAGGGGGCAATCAGCCCCAGCATTTT
15	-	TRBV19	TRBD1	TRBJ1-6	CATEQGRLSNSPLHF	TGTGCCACCGAACAGGGGCGGCTTAGTAATTCACCCCTCCACTTT
18	-	TRBV5-6	TRBD1	TRBJ2-7	CASTLLKYWTGIVYEQYF	TGTGCCAGCACCCTCTTAAAATACTGGACAGGGATCGTCTACGAGCAGTACTTC
16	-	TRBV15	TRBD1	TRBJ2-2	CATSRDTGGRTGELFF	TGTGCCACCAGCAGAGATACAGGGGGCCGCACCGGGGAGCTGTTTTTT
15	few	TRBV5-1	-	TRBJ1-1	CASSPEGHTNTEAFF	TGCGCCAGCAGCCCCGAGGGACATACGAACACTGAAGCTTTCTTT
17	once	TRBV7-8	-	TRBJ2-1	CASSLRPGRPAYNEQFF	TGTGCCAGCAGCTTACGGCCTGGTCGGCCAGCGTACAATGAGCAGTTCTTC
15	-	TRBV7-2	-	TRBJ2-3	CASSLVISDTDTQYF	TGTGCCAGCAGCTTAGTGATTAGCGACACAGATACGCAGTATTTT
15	-	TRBV9	-	TRBJ2-7	CASSEGGGHAYEQYF	TGTGCCAGCAGCGAAGGCGGGGGCCACGCCTACGAGCAGTACTTC